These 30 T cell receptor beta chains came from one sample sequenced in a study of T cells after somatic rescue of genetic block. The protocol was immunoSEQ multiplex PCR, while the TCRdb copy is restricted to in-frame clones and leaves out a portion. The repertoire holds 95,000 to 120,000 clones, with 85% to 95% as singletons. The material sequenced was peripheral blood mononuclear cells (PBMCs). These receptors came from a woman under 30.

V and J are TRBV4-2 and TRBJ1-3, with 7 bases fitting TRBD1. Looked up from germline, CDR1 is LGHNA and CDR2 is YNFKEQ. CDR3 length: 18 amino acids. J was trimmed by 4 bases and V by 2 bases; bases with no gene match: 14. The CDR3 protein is CASSQSSSGTAGGNTIYF. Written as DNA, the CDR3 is TGTGCCAGCAGCCAATCCAGTAGCGGGACAGCGGGAGGAAACACCATATATTTT.

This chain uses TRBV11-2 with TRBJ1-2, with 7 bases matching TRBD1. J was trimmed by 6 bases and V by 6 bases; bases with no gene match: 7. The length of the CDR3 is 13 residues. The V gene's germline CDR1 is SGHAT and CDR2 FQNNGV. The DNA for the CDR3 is TGTGCCAGCAGTTCCTGGACAGGAGATGGCTACACCTTC. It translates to CASSSWTGDGYTF.

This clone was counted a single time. CDR3 in DNA: TGTGCCAGCAGCTTAAGACGGGCGAACACTGAAGCTTTCTTT. Translating it yields CASSLRRANTEAFF. The chain is built from TRBV7-3 and TRBJ1-1; the D is unclear. The V gene's germline CDR1 is SGHTA and CDR2 FQGTGA. Trimming cost V 1 base and J 1 base, with 7 bases left between them. This CDR3 spans 14 amino acids.

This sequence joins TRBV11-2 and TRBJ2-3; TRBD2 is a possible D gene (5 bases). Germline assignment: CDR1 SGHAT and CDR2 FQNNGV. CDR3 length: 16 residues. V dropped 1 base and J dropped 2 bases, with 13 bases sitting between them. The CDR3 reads CASSLGWRQSTDTQYF. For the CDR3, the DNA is TGTGCCAGCAGCTTAGGATGGAGGCAGTCCACAGATACGCAGTATTTT.

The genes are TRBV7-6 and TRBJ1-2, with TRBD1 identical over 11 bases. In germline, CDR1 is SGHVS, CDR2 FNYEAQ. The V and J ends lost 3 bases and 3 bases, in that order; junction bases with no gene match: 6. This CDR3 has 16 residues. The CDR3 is CASSFLPDRGHYGYTF. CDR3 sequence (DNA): TGTGCCAGCAGCTTCCTACCGGACAGGGGGCACTATGGCTACACCTTC.

The CDR3 sequence is CASSLAGSTDTQYF. The CDR3 nucleotides read TGCGCCAGCAGCTTGGCGGGGAGCACAGATACGCAGTATTTT. The rearrangement uses TRBV5-1 and TRBJ2-3, with TRBD2 as a possible D gene (5 bases). The CDR3 extends over 14 amino acids. Germline assignment: CDR1 SGHRS and CDR2 YFSETQ. Trimming took 0 bases from V and 0 from J, leaving 5 bases between them. The variable domain in full, completed from reference TRBV5-1 and TRBJ2-3, reads KAGVTQTPRYLIKTRGQQVTLSCSPISGHRSVSWYQQTPGQGLQFLFEYFSETQRNKGNFPGRFSGRQFSNSRSEMNVSTLELGDSALYLCASSLAGSTDTQYFGPGTRLTVL.

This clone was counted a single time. The CDR3 is CASSVRRSSGNTIYF. The DNA of the CDR3 is TGTGCCAGCAGTGTCCGACGGAGCTCTGGAAACACCATATATTTT. The V and J genes are TRBV6-1 and TRBJ1-3; no clear D gene. The CDR3 runs 15 residues. The ends were cut back, 4 bases at V and 0 bases at J, with 10 bases in the middle. Germline V gives CDR1 MNHNS, CDR2 SASEGT.

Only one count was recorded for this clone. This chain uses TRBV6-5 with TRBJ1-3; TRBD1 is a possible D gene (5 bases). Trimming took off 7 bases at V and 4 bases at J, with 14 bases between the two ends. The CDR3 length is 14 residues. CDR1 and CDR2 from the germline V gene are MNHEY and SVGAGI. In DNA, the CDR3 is TGTGCCAGCAAAAGGTTAACAGGAGGAAACACCATATATTTT. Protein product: CASKRLTGGNTIYF.

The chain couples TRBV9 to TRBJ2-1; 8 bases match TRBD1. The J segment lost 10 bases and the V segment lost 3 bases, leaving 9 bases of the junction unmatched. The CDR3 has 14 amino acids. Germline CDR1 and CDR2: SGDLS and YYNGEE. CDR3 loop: CASSAWRRDREQFF. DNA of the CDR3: TGTGCCAGCAGCGCTTGGAGACGGGACAGGGAGCAGTTCTTC.

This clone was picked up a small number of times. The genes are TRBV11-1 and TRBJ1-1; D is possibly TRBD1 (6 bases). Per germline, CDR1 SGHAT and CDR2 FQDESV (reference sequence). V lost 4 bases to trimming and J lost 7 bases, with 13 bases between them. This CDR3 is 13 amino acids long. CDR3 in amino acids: CASSWRGHDEAFF. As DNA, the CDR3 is TGTGCCAGCAGCTGGCGGGGGCATGATGAAGCTTTCTTT.

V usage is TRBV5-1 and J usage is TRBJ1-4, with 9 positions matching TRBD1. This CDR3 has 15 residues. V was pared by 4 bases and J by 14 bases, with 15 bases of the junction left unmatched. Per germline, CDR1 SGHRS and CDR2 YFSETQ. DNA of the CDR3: TGCGCCAGCAGCCCTGGGGTACCGGGACAGGGTGGTCTGTTTTTT. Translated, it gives CASSPGVPGQGGLFF.

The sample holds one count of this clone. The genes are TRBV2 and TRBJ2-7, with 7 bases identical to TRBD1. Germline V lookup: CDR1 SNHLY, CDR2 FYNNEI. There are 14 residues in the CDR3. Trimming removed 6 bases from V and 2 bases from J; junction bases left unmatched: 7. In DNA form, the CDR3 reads TGTGCCAGCAGAAGGGACAGTCAGGCCTACGAGCAGTACTTC. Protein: CASRRDSQAYEQYF.

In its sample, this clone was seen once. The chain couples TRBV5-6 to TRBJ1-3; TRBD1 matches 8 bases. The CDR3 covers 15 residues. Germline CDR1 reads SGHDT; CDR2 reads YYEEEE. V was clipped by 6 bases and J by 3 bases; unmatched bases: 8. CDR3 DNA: TGTGCCAGCACACTACAGGGGGTTTATGGAAACACCATATATTTT. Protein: CASTLQGVYGNTIYF.

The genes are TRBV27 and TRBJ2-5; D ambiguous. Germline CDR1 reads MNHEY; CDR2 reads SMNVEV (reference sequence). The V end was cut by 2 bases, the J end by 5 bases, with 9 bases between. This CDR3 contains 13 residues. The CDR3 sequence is CASSLRKRETQYF. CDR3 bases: TGTGCCAGCAGTTTACGGAAGAGGGAGACCCAGTACTTC.

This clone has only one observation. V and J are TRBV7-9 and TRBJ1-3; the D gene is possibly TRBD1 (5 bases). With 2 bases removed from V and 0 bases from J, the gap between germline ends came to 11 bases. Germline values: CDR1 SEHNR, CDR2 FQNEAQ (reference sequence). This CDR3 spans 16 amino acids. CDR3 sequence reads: CASSLQAGNSGNTIYF. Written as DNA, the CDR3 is TGTGCCAGCAGCTTACAGGCAGGGAACTCTGGAAACACCATATATTTT.

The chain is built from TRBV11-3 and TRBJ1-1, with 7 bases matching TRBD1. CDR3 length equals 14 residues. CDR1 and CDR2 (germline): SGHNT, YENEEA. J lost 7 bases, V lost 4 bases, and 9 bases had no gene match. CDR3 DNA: TGTGCCAGCAGCTGTCGACAGGGCCCCCATGAAGCTTTCTTT. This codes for CASSCRQGPHEAFF.

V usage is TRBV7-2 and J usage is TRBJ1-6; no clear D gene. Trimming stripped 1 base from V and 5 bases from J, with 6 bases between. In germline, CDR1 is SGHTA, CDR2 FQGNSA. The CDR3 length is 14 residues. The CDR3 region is CASSLGQHNSPLHF. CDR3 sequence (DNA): TGTGCCAGCAGCTTAGGACAACATAATTCACCCCTCCACTTT. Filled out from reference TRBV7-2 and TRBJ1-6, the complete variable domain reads GAGVSQSPSNKVTEKGKDVELRCDPISGHTALYWYRQSLGQGLEFLIYFQGNSAPDKSGLPSDRFSAERTGGSVSTLTIQRTQQEDSAVYLCASSLGQHNSPLHFGNGTRLTVT.

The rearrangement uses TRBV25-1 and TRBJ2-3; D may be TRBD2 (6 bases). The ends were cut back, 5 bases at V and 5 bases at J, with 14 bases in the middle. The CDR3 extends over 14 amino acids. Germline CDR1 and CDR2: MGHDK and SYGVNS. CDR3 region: CASSTGEVVDTQYF. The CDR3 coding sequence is TGTGCCAGCAGTACGGGGGAAGTAGTAGATACGCAGTATTTT.

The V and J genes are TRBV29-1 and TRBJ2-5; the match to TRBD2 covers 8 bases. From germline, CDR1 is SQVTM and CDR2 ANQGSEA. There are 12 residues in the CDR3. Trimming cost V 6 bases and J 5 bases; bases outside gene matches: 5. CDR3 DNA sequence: TGCAGCGTCGGGGGGGCCCTGGAGACCCAGTACTTC. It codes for CSVGGALETQYF.

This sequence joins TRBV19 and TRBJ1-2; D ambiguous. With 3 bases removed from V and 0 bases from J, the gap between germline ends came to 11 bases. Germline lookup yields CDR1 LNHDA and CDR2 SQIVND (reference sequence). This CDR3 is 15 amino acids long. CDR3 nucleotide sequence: TGTGCCAGTAGTATGAGGCAACCGGCTAACTATGGCTACACCTTC. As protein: CASSMRQPANYGYTF. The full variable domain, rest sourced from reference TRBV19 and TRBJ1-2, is DGGITQSPKYLFRKEGQNVTLSCEQNLNHDAMYWYRQDPGQGLRLIYYSQIVNDFQKGDIAEGYSVSREKKESFPLTVTSAQKNPTAFYLCASSMRQPANYGYTFGSGTRLTVV.

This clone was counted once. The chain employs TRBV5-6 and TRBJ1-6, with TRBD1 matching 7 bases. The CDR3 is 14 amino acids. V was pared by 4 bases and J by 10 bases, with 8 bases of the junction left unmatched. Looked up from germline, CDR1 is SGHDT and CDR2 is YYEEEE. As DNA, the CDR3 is TGTGCCAGCAGCGTTCAGGGGGGGGGATCACCCCTCCACTTT. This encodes CASSVQGGGSPLHF.

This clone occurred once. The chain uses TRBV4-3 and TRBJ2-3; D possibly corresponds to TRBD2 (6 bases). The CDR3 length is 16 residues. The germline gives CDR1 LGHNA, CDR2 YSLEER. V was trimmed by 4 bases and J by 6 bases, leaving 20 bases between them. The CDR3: CASSRIGRGPTDTQYF. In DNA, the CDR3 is TGCGCCAGCAGCCGGATAGGGCGGGGACCGACGGATACGCAGTATTTT.

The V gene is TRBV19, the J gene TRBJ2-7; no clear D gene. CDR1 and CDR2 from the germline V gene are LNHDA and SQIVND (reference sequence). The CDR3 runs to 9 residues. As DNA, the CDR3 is TGTGGTGGGCCCTACGAGCAGTACTTC. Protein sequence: CGGPYEQYF.

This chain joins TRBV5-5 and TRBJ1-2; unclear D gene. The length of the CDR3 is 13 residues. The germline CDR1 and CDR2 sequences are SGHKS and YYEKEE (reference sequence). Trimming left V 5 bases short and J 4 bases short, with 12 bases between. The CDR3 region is CASRYGVGYGYTF. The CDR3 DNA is TGTGCCAGCAGATATGGGGTGGGCTATGGCTACACCTTC.

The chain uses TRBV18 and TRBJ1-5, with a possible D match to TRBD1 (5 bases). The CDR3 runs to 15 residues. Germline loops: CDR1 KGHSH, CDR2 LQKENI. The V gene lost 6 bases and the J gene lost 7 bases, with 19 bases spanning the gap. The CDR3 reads CASSPGAGIEQPQHF. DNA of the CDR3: TGTGCCAGCTCCCCTGGGGCGGGGATCGAACAGCCCCAGCATTTT. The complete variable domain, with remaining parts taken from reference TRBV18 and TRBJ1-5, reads NAGVMQNPRHLVRRRGQEARLRCSPMKGHSHVYWYRQLPEEGLKFMVYLQKENIIDESGMPKERFSAEFPKEGPSILRIQQVVRGDSAAYFCASSPGAGIEQPQHFGDGTRLSIL.

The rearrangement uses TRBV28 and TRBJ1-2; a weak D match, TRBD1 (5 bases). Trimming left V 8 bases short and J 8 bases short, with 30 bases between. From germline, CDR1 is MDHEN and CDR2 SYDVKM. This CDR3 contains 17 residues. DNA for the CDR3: TGTGCCAGCGTAGCCTTCCCAGCCGCAGGGATCGTCTACGGCTACACCTTC. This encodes CASVAFPAAGIVYGYTF.

CDR3 sequence (DNA): TGTGCCAGCAGTTTAAAGACAGCGGGGGGGCAAAACATTCAGTACTTC. Amino acids: CASSLKTAGGQNIQYF. The V gene is TRBV27, the J gene TRBJ2-4; 10 bases are a match to TRBD2. V shed 2 bases, J shed 5 bases, and the junction held 6 bases outside the gene matches. CDR1 and CDR2 (germline): MNHEY, SMNVEV (reference sequence). The CDR3 runs to 16 residues.

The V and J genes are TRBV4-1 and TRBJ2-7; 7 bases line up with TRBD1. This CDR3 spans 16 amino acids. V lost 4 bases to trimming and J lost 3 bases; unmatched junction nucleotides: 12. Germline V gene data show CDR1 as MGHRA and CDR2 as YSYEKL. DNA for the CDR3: TGCGCCAGCAGCCTCAGATCCGGGACAGCCATCTACGAGCAGTACTTC. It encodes CASSLRSGTAIYEQYF.

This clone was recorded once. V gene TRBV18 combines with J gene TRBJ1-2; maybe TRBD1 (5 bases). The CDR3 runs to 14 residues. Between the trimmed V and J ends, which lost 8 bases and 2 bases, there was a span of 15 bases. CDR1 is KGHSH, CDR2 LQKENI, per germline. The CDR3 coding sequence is TGTGCCAGCCAAGCTGACAGCTCCAACTATGGCTACACCTTC. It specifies CASQADSSNYGYTF. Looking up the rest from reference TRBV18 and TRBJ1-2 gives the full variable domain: NAGVMQNPRHLVRRRGQEARLRCSPMKGHSHVYWYRQLPEEGLKFMVYLQKENIIDESGMPKERFSAEFPKEGPSILRIQQVVRGDSAAYFCASQADSSNYGYTFGSGTRLTVV.

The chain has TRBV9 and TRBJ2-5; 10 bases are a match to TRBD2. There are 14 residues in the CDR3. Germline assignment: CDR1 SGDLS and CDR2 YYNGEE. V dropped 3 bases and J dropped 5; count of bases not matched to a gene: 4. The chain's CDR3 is CASSASGGDETQYF. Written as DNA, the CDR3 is TGTGCCAGCAGCGCGAGCGGGGGGGATGAGACCCAGTACTTC.